The clone carrying this T cell receptor beta chain was observed a handful of times. Its matching antigen is unknown. This sample was taken from a study of beta chain features in type 1 diabetes. The study's findings and limits: High-TCR-expressing cells could be over-represented by cDNA sequencing.

The length of the CDR3 is 12 residues. Germline CDR1 and CDR2: MNHEY and SVGAGI. V dropped 1 base and J dropped 6 bases, with 4 bases sitting between them. The whole isolated RNA underwent reverse transcription, so sequencing captured expressed TCRB transcripts. TCRdb keeps only in-frame clones here, not all; method: immunoSEQ multiplex PCR. The data hold approximately 300,000 clones, with 11% observed a single time. The chain couples TRBV6-5 to TRBJ2-1; D ambiguous. The sample was naive CD4+ T cells from blood. The receptor's source is a woman in her twenties or thirties in good health. CDR3 DNA sequence: TGTGCCAGCAGTTACTACGGCAATGAGCAGTTCTTC. Amino acids: CASSYYGNEQFF.